This passage covers 10 T cell receptor beta chains from one sample sequenced in a study of T-cell memory formation after mild COVID-19. TCRdb reprocessed the 5' RACE reads via MiXCR and lists one record per CDR3 protein. This sample carries around 430,000 distinct CDR3 sequences, 16% of them seen once, and the ten largest clones take under 25%. Input material: PBMCs or a T cell subset sorted from them (not recorded which). The receptors stem from a man younger than 30 who had mild COVID-19 (a few samples of this study predate the infection). Cell type and time point are not known.

This clonotype was seen a few times. The chain joins TRBV27 to TRBJ1-5; possibly TRBD1 for D (6 bases). The germline CDR1 and CDR2 sequences are MNHEY and SMNVEV (reference sequence). The CDR3 length is 14 residues. V was shortened by 2 bases and J by 6 bases, with 11 bases between the two germline ends. CDR3 sequence reads: CASSLMGGRQPQHF. In nucleotides, the CDR3 is TGTGCCAGCAGTTTAATGGGGGGGCGTCAGCCCCAGCATTTT.

The table lists this clonotype with a few counts. The chain joins TRBV5-5 to TRBJ2-7, with D unresolved. Between the trimmed V and J ends, which lost 3 bases and 4 bases, there was a span of 14 bases. The CDR3 is made up of 14 amino acids. From germline, CDR1 is SGHKS and CDR2 YYEKEE (reference sequence). The CDR3 nucleotides read TGTGCCAGCAGCTCCTCCGTAGGGCCATACGAGCAGTACGTC. The encoded protein is CASSSSVGPYEQYV.

The J gene is TRBJ2-1, the V gene TRBV7-8; no firm D call. Trimming took off 3 bases at V and 2 bases at J, with 20 bases between the two ends. The CDR3 runs 18 residues. Germline CDR1 reads SGHVS; CDR2 reads FQNEAQ. The CDR3 DNA is TGTGCCAGCAGCTTTATCGCGGTTGACGGTTTAGCCTACAATGAGCAGTTCTTC. This codes for CASSFIAVDGLAYNEQFF.

The chain combines TRBV7-9 with TRBJ1-2; D perhaps matches TRBD1 (5 bases). Trimming pared 5 bases from V and 0 bases from J, leaving 16 bases between. The CDR3 consists of 16 residues. Germline CDR1 and CDR2: SEHNR and FQNEAQ (reference sequence). CDR3 sequence reads: CASSKARTKSNYGYTF. In nucleotides, the CDR3 is TGTGCCAGCAGCAAAGCCAGGACAAAGTCTAACTATGGCTACACCTTC.

The table lists this clonotype with many counts. The rearrangement links TRBV5-1 to TRBJ1-1; no clear D gene. Trimming removed 2 bases from V and 4 bases from J, with 12 bases in between. The CDR3 length is 14 residues. In germline, CDR1 is SGHRS, CDR2 YFSETQ. The CDR3 region is CASSFSPGGTEAFF. The DNA of the CDR3 is TGCGCCAGCAGCTTCAGTCCGGGCGGCACTGAAGCTTTCTTT.

This clonotype has a handful of counts. V is TRBV5-1 and J is TRBJ1-4; possibly TRBD1 for D (6 bases). V lost 5 bases and J 7 bases, leaving 36 bases between the germline ends. The CDR3 runs to 21 residues. Germline assignment: CDR1 SGHRS and CDR2 YFSETQ. Written as DNA, the CDR3 is TGCGCCAGCAGTCCGATTGGGAAGGCCCGGACAGTACTCACGCGTGGTGAAAAACTGTTTTTT. Residues: CASSPIGKARTVLTRGEKLFF.

This clonotype has ten or more counts. This rearrangement joins TRBV12-3 or TRBV12-4 to TRBJ1-6, with TRBD1 identical over 8 bases. This CDR3 has 15 residues. With V trimmed by 3 bases and J by 9 bases, 7 bases remained unmatched. The CDR3 region has the DNA TGTGCCAGCAGTTTTTTAGCAGGGGGCGGTTCACCCCTCCACTTT. The encoded protein is CASSFLAGGGSPLHF.

The chain combines TRBV7-2 with TRBJ2-6, with D uncertain. V gave up 2 bases and J gave up 2 bases, with 4 bases separating them. The CDR3 has 14 amino acids. Germline assignment: CDR1 SGHTA and CDR2 FQGNSA. The CDR3 DNA follows: TGTGCCAGCAGCTTAAGCCCTGGGGCCAACGTCCTGACTTTC. Translation: CASSLSPGANVLTF.

The V call is TRBV6-1, the J call TRBJ2-3; no reliable D call. V was cut by 6 bases and J by 4 bases, with 17 bases left in between. Germline V lookup: CDR1 MNHNS, CDR2 SASEGT. There are 15 residues in the CDR3. The CDR3 region is CASRVIVPRADTQYF. The CDR3 nucleotides are TGTGCCAGCAGAGTGATCGTCCCCCGGGCAGATACGCAGTATTTT.

This clonotype has a count of ten or more. The junction departs from germline at one end; a sequencing error may be responsible. The chain is built from TRBV12-3 or TRBV12-4 and TRBJ2-3; no clear D. This CDR3 spans 12 amino acids. Here the CDR3 DNA reads TGCGCCAGCAGCTTGTCGGGAGATACGCAGTATTTT. Amino acids: CASSLSGDTQYF.